The 24 T cell receptor beta chains reported below all come from one sample, sequenced in a study of vaccination effects on CD4 cells after COVID-19. Antigens of these TCRs are unknown. Profiled with immunoSEQ multiplex PCR; TCRdb holds only in-frame clones, not every one. The data show around 30,000 clones, 50% to 70% seen once. At the end of less than 12 days of culture, CD4+ T cells were isolated. The input for sequencing was CD4+ T cells from PBMCs cultured without peptide, taken before COVID-19 vaccination. The source of these receptors is a human donor who received a COVID-19 vaccine.

V usage is TRBV27 and J usage is TRBJ2-3; D not resolved. Germline CDR1 reads MNHEY; CDR2 reads SMNVEV (reference sequence). V shed 2 bases and J shed 1 base, with 4 bases lying between them. CDR3 length equals 13 residues. This CDR3 reads CASSLDGTDTQYF. The CDR3 DNA is TGTGCCAGCAGTTTAGACGGCACAGATACGCAGTATTTT.

The chain has TRBV30 and TRBJ1-2; D ambiguous. The germline V gene encodes CDR1 GTSNPN and CDR2 SVGIG (reference sequence). Trimming cost V 0 bases and J 13 bases, with 15 bases left between them. This CDR3 region has 12 residues. The CDR3, as DNA: TGTGCCTGGAGTGTATTGGCGGGAGTTCGCACCTTC. Amino acid sequence: CAWSVLAGVRTF.

In this sample, this clone turned up once. The CDR3 protein is CASRVQETNEKLFF. CDR3 sequence (DNA): TGCGCCAGCAGGGTACAGGAGACTAATGAAAAACTGTTTTTT. The chain is built from TRBV5-1 and TRBJ1-4, with a possible D match to TRBD1 (5 bases). This CDR3 is 14 amino acids long. The V end was cut by 5 bases, the J end by 2 bases, with 10 bases between. Germline loops: CDR1 SGHRS, CDR2 YFSETQ. Filled out from reference TRBV5-1 and TRBJ1-4, the complete variable domain reads KAGVTQTPRYLIKTRGQQVTLSCSPISGHRSVSWYQQTPGQGLQFLFEYFSETQRNKGNFPGRFSGRQFSNSRSEMNVSTLELGDSALYLCASRVQETNEKLFFGSGTQLSVL.

This rearrangement joins TRBV11-2 to TRBJ1-1; D is ambiguous. Per germline, CDR1 SGHAT and CDR2 FQNNGV. The CDR3 sequence is 17 residues long. V lost 2 bases and J lost 1, with 17 bases in between. The CDR3 loop reads CASSLRKIGEENTEAFF. The CDR3 DNA follows: TGTGCCAGCAGCTTACGAAAGATCGGTGAAGAGAACACTGAAGCTTTCTTT. The full variable domain, its missing parts supplied by reference TRBV11-2 and TRBJ1-1, is EAGVAQSPRYKIIEKRQSVAFWCNPISGHATLYWYQQILGQGPKLLIQFQNNGVVDDSQLPKDRFSAERLKGVDSTLKIQPAKLEDSAVYLCASSLRKIGEENTEAFFGQGTRLTVV.

V is TRBV5-1 and J is TRBJ1-2; D is undetermined. The length of the CDR3 is 13 residues. Trimming removed 4 bases at V and 6 bases at J, with 13 bases between. Germline CDR1 and CDR2: SGHRS and YFSETQ. The chain's CDR3 is CASSATATHGYTF. CDR3 coding DNA: TGCGCCAGCAGCGCGACGGCGACTCATGGCTACACCTTC.

V gene TRBV5-1 combines with J gene TRBJ2-2; TRBD2 matches at 9 bases. Germline trimming cut 4 bases from V and 1 base from J; bases unmatched to any gene: 14. Germline CDR1 is SGHRS and CDR2 is YFSETQ. The CDR3 is made up of 19 amino acids. The CDR3 region is CASSVGSRGSGGNTGELFF. CDR3 DNA: TGCGCCAGCAGCGTTGGTTCCCGAGGTAGCGGGGGGAACACCGGGGAGCTGTTTTTT.

This chain joins TRBV7-8 and TRBJ1-1; possibly TRBD1 for D (5 bases). With 5 bases removed from V and 7 bases from J, the gap between germline ends came to 11 bases. This CDR3 contains 12 residues. Germline-derived CDR1 and CDR2 are SGHVS and FQNEAQ. The DNA for the CDR3 is TGTGCCAGCAGCCCGCGACAGCTTGAAGCTTTCTTT. Amino acids: CASSPRQLEAFF.

The chain combines TRBV7-9 with TRBJ2-4; TRBD1 or TRBD2 may be the D gene (5 bases each). CDR3 length: 12 amino acids. Germline V gene lookup returns CDR1 SEHNR and CDR2 FQNEAQ (reference sequence). The ends were cut back, 5 bases at V and 5 bases at J, with 7 bases in the middle. The CDR3 spells CASSRDQNIQYF. As DNA, the CDR3 is TGTGCCAGCAGCCGGGACCAAAACATTCAGTACTTC. Filled out from reference TRBV7-9 and TRBJ2-4, the complete variable domain reads DTGVSQNPRHKITKRGQNVTFRCDPISEHNRLYWYRQTLGQGPEFLTYFQNEAQLEKSRLLSDRFSAERPKGSFSTLEIQRTEQGDSAMYLCASSRDQNIQYFGAGTRLSVL.

The J gene is TRBJ1-2, the V gene TRBV19, with a possible D match to TRBD1 (6 bases). The CDR3 covers 13 residues. V lost 6 bases and J lost 5, with 13 bases in between. CDR1 and CDR2 from the germline V gene are LNHDA and SQIVND (reference sequence). CDR3 in DNA: TGTGCCAGTAGCCGCCACAGGGATTATGGCTACACCTTC. It translates to CASSRHRDYGYTF.

V and J are TRBV6-5 and TRBJ2-6, with D perhaps being TRBD1 or TRBD2 (6 bases each). Germline V gene sequence: CDR1 MNHEY, CDR2 SVGAGI. The CDR3 is 15 amino acids. Trimming stripped 10 bases from V and 0 bases from J, with 13 bases between. The CDR3 DNA follows: TGTGCCACCCTGGGGGGCCTCTCTGGGGCCAACGTCCTGACTTTC. It specifies CATLGGLSGANVLTF.

The rearrangement joins TRBV5-1 to TRBJ2-7, with D unresolved. The CDR3 sequence is 11 residues long. Looked up from germline, CDR1 is SGHRS and CDR2 is YFSETQ. Trimming pared 2 bases from V and 3 bases from J, leaving 3 bases between. The CDR3, as DNA: TGCGCCAGCAGCTTTGACTACGAGCAGTACTTC. Encoded protein: CASSFDYEQYF.

The rearrangement joins TRBV2 to TRBJ1-1, with 9 positions matching TRBD1. The CDR3 loop spans 16 amino acids. Trimming cost V 8 bases and J 11 bases; bases outside gene matches: 21. In germline, CDR1 is SNHLY, CDR2 FYNNEI. The CDR3 region has the DNA TGTGCCAGCGAGGGAGACCCCGGGACAGGGTCCGCGCCTGCTTTCTTT. Protein sequence: CASEGDPGTGSAPAFF.

The CDR3 loop reads CASSRTGQVSGYTF. The CDR3 region has the DNA TGTGCCAGCAGCAGGACAGGGCAAGTGAGTGGCTACACCTTC. V gene TRBV6-5 combines with J gene TRBJ1-2; TRBD1 matches at 8 bases. This CDR3 is built from 14 residues. The V gene's germline CDR1 is MNHEY and CDR2 SVGAGI. V trimming: 6 bases; J trimming: 7 bases; junction bases outside the gene matches: 10.

This clone was seen once. The chain joins TRBV6-5 to TRBJ2-3; 8 positions match TRBD2. The CDR3 covers 15 residues. Germline lookup yields CDR1 MNHEY and CDR2 SVGAGI. The V segment lost 6 bases and the J segment 5 bases; nucleotides outside the gene matches: 10. The CDR3 sequence is CASSTGTRSLDTQYF. Written as DNA, the CDR3 is TGTGCCAGCAGCACCGGGACTAGGAGCCTAGATACGCAGTATTTT.

There are a few counts of this clone. V usage is TRBV6-5 and J usage is TRBJ1-1, with unresolved D. Trimming stripped 4 bases from V and 0 bases from J, with 6 bases between. Germline lookup yields CDR1 MNHEY and CDR2 SVGAGI. The CDR3 spans 13 residues. CDR3 coding DNA: TGTGCCAGCAGTTCTGAGTTGAACACTGAAGCTTTCTTT. Translated: CASSSELNTEAFF.

In this sample, this clone turned up once. This chain joins TRBV2 and TRBJ1-5; D remains unclear. CDR3 length: 16 residues. Trimming took off 6 bases at V and 0 bases at J, with 15 bases between the two ends. Germline V gene data show CDR1 as SNHLY and CDR2 as FYNNEI. CDR3 sequence reads: CASRDYPGHSNQPQHF. DNA of the CDR3: TGTGCCAGCAGGGACTACCCAGGCCATAGCAATCAGCCCCAGCATTTT.

V is TRBV4-2 and J is TRBJ1-2, with D unclear. This CDR3 has 14 amino acids. The germline CDR1 and CDR2 sequences are LGHNA and YNFKEQ. Trimming took off 1 base at V and 3 bases at J, with 9 bases between the two ends. The CDR3 DNA reads TGTGCCAGCAGCCAAGTCAAGGGTGACTATGGCTACACCTTC. This encodes CASSQVKGDYGYTF.

The sample holds a few counts of this clone. The chain uses TRBV4-1 and TRBJ2-1; TRBD2 is a possible D gene (5 bases). Trimming shortened V by 0 bases and J by 2 bases, and 8 bases separated the two germline ends. Germline values: CDR1 MGHRA, CDR2 YSYEKL. The CDR3 is 15 residues long. The chain's CDR3 is CASSQDSGTYNEQFF. As DNA, the CDR3 is TGCGCCAGCAGCCAAGATTCCGGGACCTACAATGAGCAGTTCTTC.

This chain joins TRBV7-9 and TRBJ2-5; D remains ambiguous. CDR1 is SEHNR, CDR2 FQNEAQ, per germline (reference sequence). There are 13 residues in the CDR3. The V gene lost 2 bases and the J gene lost 4 bases, with 8 bases spanning the gap. The CDR3 sequence is CASSLFPSETQYF. DNA of the CDR3: TGTGCCAGCAGCTTATTTCCGTCAGAGACCCAGTACTTC.

This clone was seen only once. This chain joins TRBV6-5 and TRBJ1-5; TRBD1 aligns across 9 bases. Germline CDR1 is MNHEY and CDR2 is SVGAGI. This CDR3 contains 16 residues. V lost 4 bases, J lost 1 base, and 5 bases stayed unmatched. The CDR3 sequence: CASSSPGQGSNQPQHF. Written as DNA, the CDR3 is TGTGCCAGCAGTTCACCGGGACAGGGAAGCAATCAGCCCCAGCATTTT.

The chain is built from TRBV7-2 and TRBJ1-3, with D uncertain. Trimming stripped 4 bases from V and 6 bases from J, with 19 bases between. The length of the CDR3 is 16 residues. The germline CDR1 and CDR2 sequences are SGHTA and FQGNSA. The CDR3, as DNA: TGTGCCAGCAGCTCCCCTCCGTTTGACACAGAAAACACCATATATTTT. Translating it yields CASSSPPFDTENTIYF. The whole variable domain, remainder taken from reference TRBV7-2 and TRBJ1-3, is GAGVSQSPSNKVTEKGKDVELRCDPISGHTALYWYRQSLGQGLEFLIYFQGNSAPDKSGLPSDRFSAERTGGSVSTLTIQRTQQEDSAVYLCASSSPPFDTENTIYFGEGSWLTVV.

The rearrangement joins TRBV5-4 to TRBJ1-1, with unresolved D. The CDR3 has 15 amino acids. V dropped 4 bases and J dropped 1 base, with 14 bases sitting between them. Germline V lookup: CDR1 SGHNT, CDR2 YYREEE (reference sequence). Here the CDR3 reads CASSAPGAPNTEAFF. CDR3 sequence (DNA): TGTGCCAGCAGCGCCCCAGGAGCCCCGAACACTGAAGCTTTCTTT.

The chain combines TRBV5-1 with TRBJ1-1; D remains ambiguous. Germline V CDR1 and CDR2: SGHRS, YFSETQ. V dropped 0 bases and J dropped 4 bases, with 10 bases sitting between them. This CDR3 has 14 residues. The CDR3 nucleotides are TGCGCCAGCAGCTTGGGGCAGGCGACCACTGAAGCTTTCTTT. The encoded protein is CASSLGQATTEAFF.

V usage is TRBV12-5 and J usage is TRBJ2-7; D is undetermined. V lost 0 bases and J lost 3, with 12 bases in between. CDR1 is LGHNT, CDR2 FRNRAP, per germline. The CDR3 has 15 residues. The CDR3 DNA is TGTGCTAGTGGTTTGGTTAGTCAGACCCGCTACGAGCAGTACTTC. It yields the protein CASGLVSQTRYEQYF.